The 10 T cell receptor beta chains given below trace back to one sample, sequenced in a study of early stage breast cancer tumors. TCRdb keeps only in-frame clones here, not all; method: immunoSEQ multiplex PCR. Of about 69,000 clones listed, 80% were seen once; the top ten hold about 4.8%. The sample comprised blood. Receptor source: a person aged 35 to 50 with breast cancer.

The V call is TRBV28, the J call TRBJ1-1; TRBD1 matches 7 bases. The germline V gene encodes CDR1 MDHEN and CDR2 SYDVKM. The J segment lost 4 bases and the V segment lost 6 bases, leaving 8 bases of the junction unmatched. There are 14 residues in the CDR3. The chain's CDR3 is CASRPDRVATEAFF. CDR3 DNA sequence: TGTGCCAGCAGACCCGACAGGGTGGCCACTGAAGCTTTCTTT.

This chain connects TRBV28 to TRBJ2-1, with D perhaps matching TRBD1 (5 bases). The V end lost 6 bases, the J end lost 0 bases, and 12 bases lay between the germline ends. Germline V gene data show CDR1 as MDHEN and CDR2 as SYDVKM. The CDR3 consists of 15 residues. The CDR3 bases are TGTGCCAGCAGCGACAGCTCAGACTCCTACAATGAGCAGTTCTTC. Translating gives CASSDSSDSYNEQFF.

This clone occurred once. The V and J genes are TRBV5-1 and TRBJ1-2; D is possibly TRBD1 (5 bases). Germline CDR1 reads SGHRS; CDR2 reads YFSETQ. V was clipped by 4 bases and J by 6 bases, with 16 bases between them. The CDR3 has 14 amino acids. The CDR3 DNA is TGCGCCAGCAGCAAACGCAGGGAGGGTCATGGCTACACCTTC. Protein product: CASSKRREGHGYTF.

Here the CDR3 reads CATSRDLVSSYNEQFF. CDR3 DNA sequence: TGTGCCACCAGCAGAGATCTGGTTAGCTCCTACAATGAGCAGTTCTTC. This chain uses TRBV15 with TRBJ2-1, with unresolved D. Trimming removed 0 bases from V and 0 bases from J, with 9 bases in between. Germline CDR1 reads LNHNV; CDR2 reads YYDKDF (reference sequence). The CDR3 consists of 16 residues.

The rearrangement uses TRBV5-1 and TRBJ2-1; TRBD1 matches at 8 bases. In germline, CDR1 is SGHRS, CDR2 YFSETQ. The junction had 9 bases not matched to a gene; V was cut back by 3 bases and J by 7 bases. The CDR3 runs 15 residues. CDR3 in DNA: TGCGCCAGCAGCTGGACAGGGCGTGAGATTAATGAGCAGTTCTTC. Encoded protein: CASSWTGREINEQFF.

This chain uses TRBV6-5 with TRBJ2-7; 11 bases fit TRBD2. The V gene's germline CDR1 is MNHEY and CDR2 SVGAGI. The CDR3 totals 15 residues. V shed 6 bases, J shed 2 bases, and the junction held 6 bases outside the gene matches. The CDR3 spells CASREFSGRAYEQYF. DNA for the CDR3: TGTGCCAGCAGGGAATTTAGCGGGAGGGCCTACGAGCAGTACTTC.

This clone was counted between two and nine times. This chain uses TRBV14 with TRBJ2-7; possibly TRBD1 or TRBD2 for D (6 bases each). The CDR3 is 14 residues long. Germline V gene sequence: CDR1 SGHDN, CDR2 FVKESK. Trimming pared 4 bases from V and 12 bases from J, leaving 22 bases between. The CDR3: CASSPAGAPKGGYF. In DNA, the CDR3 is TGTGCCAGCAGCCCGGCTGGAGCCCCGAAGGGGGGGTACTTC.

The chain has TRBV10-2 and TRBJ1-1; no reliable D call. The CDR3 contains 14 residues. V lost 3 bases and J lost 0, with 8 bases in between. From germline, CDR1 is WSHSY and CDR2 SAAADI. In DNA, the CDR3 is TGCGCCAGCAGTGAAAACGGATTGAACACTGAAGCTTTCTTT. It encodes CASSENGLNTEAFF.

This clone appeared once. CDR3 amino acids: CASSLVQPRNYGYTF. In DNA, the CDR3 is TGTGCCAGCAGCTTGGTGCAGCCGAGGAACTATGGCTACACCTTC. The chain carries TRBV5-4 and TRBJ1-2; no clear D. The CDR3 is made up of 15 amino acids. Trimming took off 0 bases at V and 2 bases at J, with 11 bases between the two ends. Germline V gene lookup returns CDR1 SGHNT and CDR2 YYREEE (reference sequence).

The chain uses TRBV27 and TRBJ2-2, with D possibly TRBD1 on 6 matching bases. Trimming pared 0 bases from V and 6 bases from J, leaving 8 bases between. Germline assignment: CDR1 MNHEY and CDR2 SMNVEV (reference sequence). This CDR3 has 14 residues. The CDR3: CASSLSGAPGELFF. CDR3 DNA sequence: TGTGCCAGCAGTTTATCGGGGGCTCCCGGGGAGCTGTTTTTT.